This TCR beta chain was recorded in a study of blood T cell dynamics during melanoma immunotherapy. Across the whole study: Standard first-line treatment here was pembrolizumab or nivolumab plus ipilimumab in metastatic melanoma.

The germline V and J ends were trimmed by 1 base and 2 bases, with 9 bases remaining between them. Germline V CDR1 and CDR2: SGHTA, FQGNSA. The CDR3 spans 15 residues. Measured with immunoSEQ multiplex PCR; TCRdb has only the in-frame clones, and not every one. Seen here are some 11,000 clones, roughly 80% observed once, and the top ten hold 20% to 25%. The sample's time point: week 3, after first cycle of checkpoint inhibitor. At 12 weeks after first infusion, RECIST 1.1 defined response for most patients. This TCR was sampled from a human donor with melanoma. Specimen: blood, collected from a patient treated with checkpoint blockade. The J gene is TRBJ1-5, the V gene TRBV7-2; no clear D. The CDR3: CASSLGTIGNQPQHF. CDR3 bases: TGTGCCAGCAGCTTAGGGACGATCGGCAATCAGCCCCAGCATTTT.